This TCR beta chain was profiled in a study of human T cells and chemical hapten exposure. Authors' data handling: Per-sample TCR counts ranged from roughly 23,224 to 750,000, median roughly 87,000. Each CDR3 protein gets one entry after TCRdb re-called the RACE reads with MiXCR. The V and J calls and clone size come from TCRdb's table, not from the authors' own analysis. This repertoire shows 45,000 or so distinct CDR3 sequences, nearly 4.5% found once; its top ten account for 5.8%. This clonotype was seen at least ten times. The time point is: healthy volunteer bleed at 2 weeks. Someone pulled total RNA out of unfractionated whole blood. The trim removed 5 bases at V and 0 bases at J, leaving 8 bases unmatched. The CDR3 sequence is 17 residues long. The germline gives CDR1 DFQATT, CDR2 SNEGSKA (reference sequence).

The TCR sequence derives from a human donor in good health. Some clones in this sample may be carry-over from other donors' samples. Specimen: whole blood. The gene calls are TRBV20-1 and TRBJ1-6, with 9 bases fitting TRBD1. Here the CDR3 reads CSAGSGQGSSYNSPLHF. The CDR3 DNA reads TGCAGTGCTGGATCCGGACAGGGGAGCTCCTATAATTCACCCCTCCACTTT.